Presented here are 28 T cell receptor beta chains from one specimen sequenced in a study of T cell repertoires in aging, cancer and after chemotherapy. TCR beta rearrangements were amplified from peripheral blood genomic DNA. Multiplex touch-down PCR with TRB-A/B primers amplified rearranged V-D-J TRB sequences. TCRdb analysed the multiplex PCR reads with MiXCR anew, one entry per CDR3 protein. The sample records some 5,000 distinct CDR3 sequences, over 20% being singletons. The sequenced sample was blood. These receptors were obtained from a human donor with a blood cancer.

This clonotype is termed medium-sized. The V call is TRBV6-5, the J call TRBJ1-3; D gene unclear. V was trimmed by 0 bases and J by 4 bases, leaving 10 bases between them. Germline lookup yields CDR1 MNHEY and CDR2 SVGAGI. The CDR3 extends over 15 amino acids. This CDR3 reads CASSYSRREGNTIYF. CDR3 coding DNA: TGTGCCAGCAGTTACTCGAGGAGAGAAGGAAACACCATATATTTT.

This clonotype was detected a few times. The V and J genes are TRBV10-3 and TRBJ2-1; 16 nucleotides line up with TRBD2. CDR3 length equals 18 residues. The germline CDR1 and CDR2 sequences are ENHRY and SYGVKD. The trim removed 5 bases at V and 6 bases at J, leaving 10 bases unmatched. CDR3 DNA: TGTGCCATCAGTCCCGGGACTAGCGGGGGGGCCTTGGGCAATGAGCAGTTCTTC. Translated: CAISPGTSGGALGNEQFF.

Points on this clonotype: This may stem from a read error, because a much larger clone lies one nucleotide away. The chain is built from TRBV5-1 and TRBJ2-3; perhaps D is TRBD1 or TRBD2 (5 bases each). Trimming removed 0 bases at V and 8 bases at J, with 16 bases between. CDR3 size: 15 residues. Germline assignment: CDR1 SGHRS and CDR2 YFSETQ. The CDR3 nucleotides are TGCGCCAGCAGCTTGGCCGGGACCACGGAGCCTACGCAGTATTTT. Translation: CASSLAGTTEPTQYF.

In this sample, this clonotype is medium-sized. The chain couples TRBV20-1 to TRBJ1-2; D possibly corresponds to TRBD1 (5 bases). Germline loops: CDR1 DFQATT, CDR2 SNEGSKA (reference sequence). The CDR3 has 15 amino acids. Trimming took 0 bases from V and 6 from J, leaving 17 bases between them. CDR3 loop: CSARDGRMQGHGYTF. The CDR3, as DNA: TGCAGTGCTAGAGATGGGAGAATGCAGGGCCATGGCTACACCTTC.

This clonotype is judged medium-sized (0.01 to 0.1%). The chain carries TRBV5-1 and TRBJ2-1; 7 bases fit TRBD1. Germline assignment: CDR1 SGHRS and CDR2 YFSETQ. Trimming cost V 3 bases and J 12 bases; bases outside gene matches: 12. CDR3 length: 14 residues. CDR3 DNA: TGCGCCAGCAGCTCGGTGGGAACAGACAGGGTGCAGTTCTTC. This sequence encodes CASSSVGTDRVQFF.

By its share, this clonotype is medium-sized. This chain uses TRBV7-9 with TRBJ2-2, with 9 bases fitting TRBD1. The CDR3 totals 15 residues. Germline values: CDR1 SEHNR, CDR2 FQNEAQ (reference sequence). Germline trimming cut 5 bases from V and 4 bases from J; bases unmatched to any gene: 5. The DNA for the CDR3 is TGTGCCAGCAGCCCCGGGACAGGGCTCACCGGGGAGCTGTTTTTT. This encodes CASSPGTGLTGELFF.

The CDR3 bases are TGCAGTGCTACACAGGGGGCACGGCAGCCCCAGCATTTT. This translates into CSATQGARQPQHF. The V gene is TRBV20-1, the J gene TRBJ1-5, with TRBD1 identical over 9 bases. The J segment lost 7 bases and the V segment lost 4 bases, leaving 5 bases of the junction unmatched. This CDR3 spans 13 amino acids. Germline V gives CDR1 DFQATT, CDR2 SNEGSKA (reference sequence).

V is TRBV7-2 and J is TRBJ1-1; D call uncertain. Germline-derived CDR1 and CDR2 are SGHTA and FQGNSA. There are 14 residues in the CDR3. Trimming left V 2 bases short and J 1 base short, with 8 bases between. The chain's CDR3 is CASSLTASNTEAFF. DNA of the CDR3: TGTGCCAGCAGCTTAACAGCCTCGAACACTGAAGCTTTCTTT.

By share of the sample, this clonotype is medium-sized. This chain links TRBV6-5 with TRBJ2-3; 9 nucleotides line up with TRBD2. J gave up 3 bases and V 6 bases, and 10 bases lay outside the gene matches. CDR1 is MNHEY, CDR2 SVGAGI, per germline. The CDR3 loop spans 16 amino acids. The CDR3, as DNA: TGTGCCAGCAGGGAGAACCTAGCGGGGCGAACAGATACGCAGTATTTT. Translated: CASRENLAGRTDTQYF.

In its sample, this clonotype ranks as medium-sized. The chain uses TRBV5-5 and TRBJ1-2; tentative D call: TRBD1 (6 bases). Trimming stripped 5 bases from V and 5 bases from J, with 10 bases between. Germline assignment: CDR1 SGHKS and CDR2 YYEKEE (reference sequence). This CDR3 region has 12 residues. The CDR3 bases are TGTGCCAGCAGGAATACAGGGTATGGCTACACCTTC. Encoded protein: CASRNTGYGYTF.

This clonotype was seen a handful of times. The chain links TRBV18 to TRBJ1-1; 7 nucleotides line up with TRBD1. The germline gives CDR1 KGHSH, CDR2 LQKENI. Trimming took 6 bases from V and 6 from J; bases not matched to a gene: 13. CDR3 length: 15 residues. CDR3 DNA sequence: TGTGCCAGCTCCCCGGGCCAGGGGGAGGTATCTGAAGCTTTCTTT. Encoded protein: CASSPGQGEVSEAFF.

This sequence joins TRBV10-1 and TRBJ2-3; 9 nucleotides align to TRBD2. With 3 bases clipped from V and 4 bases from J, the junction kept 2 bases outside the gene matches. Germline lookup yields CDR1 WNHNN and CDR2 SYGVQD (reference sequence). The CDR3 runs 14 residues. The CDR3 protein is CASSDERGADTQYF. The DNA for the CDR3 is TGCGCCAGCAGTGATGAGCGGGGGGCAGATACGCAGTATTTT.

This clonotype is labeled as medium-sized. The J gene is TRBJ2-3, the V gene TRBV19, with TRBD2 matching 12 bases. This CDR3 is 16 amino acids long. V trimming: 4 bases; J trimming: 8 bases; junction bases outside the gene matches: 10. From germline, CDR1 is LNHDA and CDR2 SQIVND (reference sequence). The CDR3 nucleotides are TGTGCCAGTAGTAGGGGACTAGCGGGCCAACTGGGTACGCAGTATTTT. The encoded protein is CASSRGLAGQLGTQYF.

The gene calls are TRBV20-1 and TRBJ1-4, with 11 bases aligning to TRBD1. The CDR3 has 14 residues. The trim removed 3 bases at V and 8 bases at J, leaving 5 bases unmatched. CDR1 and CDR2 (germline): DFQATT, SNEGSKA (reference sequence). The DNA of the CDR3 is TGCAGTGCTAGGGACTGGACAGGGGGCGAAAAACTGTTTTTT. This gives the protein CSARDWTGGEKLFF.

In this sample, this clonotype is medium-sized. V gene TRBV12-3 or TRBV12-4 combines with J gene TRBJ2-1; 9 bases line up with TRBD1. CDR3 length: 13 amino acids. With V trimmed by 7 bases and J by 9 bases, 7 bases remained unmatched. The CDR3 nucleotides are TGTGCCAGCACCCGGGACAGGGAAGGTGAGCAGTTCTTC. Residues: CASTRDREGEQFF.

A word on this clonotype: This may come from a read error, since a much larger clone is one base off. This rearrangement joins TRBV10-3 to TRBJ2-1; 11 bases align to TRBD1. Germline CDR1 is ENHRY and CDR2 is SYGVKD. The ends lost 2 bases at V and 5 bases at J; junction bases unmatched: 5. The CDR3 contains 16 residues. The CDR3 coding sequence is TGTGCCATCAGTGAGCCGGGACAGGGGGAAGACAATGAGCAGTTCTTC. Protein: CAISEPGQGEDNEQFF.

Judged by abundance, this clonotype is medium-sized. The chain carries TRBV6-6 and TRBJ2-3, with TRBD2 as a possible D gene (6 bases). Per germline, CDR1 MNHNY and CDR2 SVGAGI (reference sequence). V lost 8 bases to trimming and J lost 0 bases, with 18 bases between them. CDR3 length: 16 residues. CDR3 nucleotides: TGTGCCAGCCACTTACTTGGGGGACTTAGCACAGATACGCAGTATTTT. It encodes CASHLLGGLSTDTQYF.

In its sample, this clonotype was seen a few times. J is TRBJ1-2 and V is TRBV20-1; 12 nucleotides agree with TRBD1. V lost 3 bases and J lost 4; bases outside the gene matches: 9. The germline V gene encodes CDR1 DFQATT and CDR2 SNEGSKA (reference sequence). There are 16 residues in the CDR3. The CDR3 bases are TGCAGTGCTAGCGGGACAGGGGGCATTAGGGGCTATGGCTACACCTTC. It codes for CSASGTGGIRGYGYTF.

The chain is built from TRBV11-2 and TRBJ1-1, with no clear D. Germline V gene lookup returns CDR1 SGHAT and CDR2 FQNNGV. V was shortened by 4 bases and J by 4 bases, with 10 bases between the two germline ends. The CDR3 is 13 residues long. The CDR3 loop is CASSSRESTEAFF. DNA for the CDR3: TGTGCCAGCAGCTCCAGAGAGAGCACTGAAGCTTTCTTT.

The J gene is TRBJ1-1, the V gene TRBV30, with a possible D match to TRBD1 (6 bases). The CDR3 length is 12 residues. In germline, CDR1 is GTSNPN, CDR2 SVGIG (reference sequence). The V and J ends lost 0 bases and 11 bases respectively, with 13 bases between them. The CDR3 reads CAWSVGQGSAFF. Here the CDR3 DNA reads TGTGCCTGGAGTGTAGGTCAGGGGTCGGCTTTCTTT.

Details on this clonotype: Lacking the conserved final phenylalanine or tryptophan, this CDR3 likely reflects a read error. The V gene is TRBV6-2 or TRBV6-3, the J gene TRBJ1-2; no clear D. Germline CDR1 is MNHEY and CDR2 is SVGEGT. This CDR3 has 15 amino acids. Trimming shortened V by 8 bases and J by 1 base, and 17 bases separated the two germline ends. This CDR3 is CASVPALGNNYGYTL. The CDR3 bases are TGTGCCAGCGTTCCGGCCTTAGGGAATAACTATGGCTACACCTTA.

By proportion, this clonotype is medium-sized. The gene calls are TRBV7-2 and TRBJ2-2, with D unresolved. The length of the CDR3 is 14 residues. The germline V gene encodes CDR1 SGHTA and CDR2 FQGNSA. Trimming pared 2 bases from V and 1 base from J, leaving 5 bases between. CDR3 sequence (DNA): TGTGCCAGCAGCTTATGGGGGAACACCGGGGAGCTGTTTTTT. Residues: CASSLWGNTGELFF. The full variable domain, completed using reference TRBV7-2 and TRBJ2-2, is GAGVSQSPSNKVTEKGKDVELRCDPISGHTALYWYRQSLGQGLEFLIYFQGNSAPDKSGLPSDRFSAERTGGSVSTLTIQRTQQEDSAVYLCASSLWGNTGELFFGEGSRLTVL.

As to this clonotype: A read error is possible here, since a much larger clone lies one base away. V gene TRBV15 combines with J gene TRBJ2-7, with D perhaps TRBD1 (6 bases). There are 14 residues in the CDR3. CDR1 is LNHNV and CDR2 is YYDKDF in the germline V gene (reference sequence). This chain's CDR3 is CATSRGQGPDEQCF. The CDR3 nucleotides read TGTGCCACCAGCAGAGGTCAGGGGCCGGACGAGCAGTGCTTC.

By share, this clonotype ranks as medium-sized. V and J are TRBV20-1 and TRBJ2-3; TRBD2 might be the D (7 bases). The germline V gene encodes CDR1 DFQATT and CDR2 SNEGSKA (reference sequence). V dropped 3 bases and J dropped 2 bases, with 9 bases sitting between them. This CDR3 has 13 amino acids. CDR3 loop: CSASGGPTDTQYF. Written as DNA, the CDR3 is TGCAGTGCTAGCGGGGGGCCCACAGATACGCAGTATTTT.

The chain recombines TRBV12-3 or TRBV12-4 with TRBJ1-5; a possible D gene is TRBD1 (5 bases). V was shortened by 7 bases and J by 9 bases, with 13 bases between the two germline ends. The CDR3 loop spans 12 amino acids. The CDR3 loop reads CASTRGERPQHF. As DNA, the CDR3 is TGTGCCAGCACCCGGGGCGAGAGGCCCCAGCATTTT.

In this sample, this clonotype is medium-sized. The CDR3 spells CASSLRDREAYEQYF. In nucleotides, the CDR3 is TGTGCCAGCAGTCTCCGGGACAGGGAGGCCTACGAGCAGTACTTC. The rearrangement links TRBV27 to TRBJ2-7, with 9 positions matching TRBD1. Germline assignment: CDR1 MNHEY and CDR2 SMNVEV (reference sequence). Trimming removed 5 bases from V and 2 bases from J; junction bases left unmatched: 7. The CDR3 length is 15 residues.

Relative to its sample, this clonotype is medium-sized. The chain combines TRBV19 with TRBJ2-7, with D hard to call. Trimming cost V 1 base and J 5 bases, with 6 bases left between them. The CDR3 has 12 amino acids. Germline loops: CDR1 LNHDA, CDR2 SQIVND (reference sequence). The CDR3 loop is CASSIGRNEQYF. Here the CDR3 DNA reads TGTGCCAGTAGTATAGGACGGAACGAGCAGTACTTC.

In its sample, this clonotype was seen a few times. The V and J genes are TRBV12-3 or TRBV12-4 and TRBJ1-4, with a tentative D call TRBD1 (6 bases). The CDR3 consists of 19 residues. Trimming removed 3 bases from V and 3 bases from J, with 23 bases in between. The CDR3 sequence: CASSLGAWDTTTANEKLFF. The CDR3 region has the DNA TGTGCCAGCAGTTTGGGTGCATGGGACACAACTACGGCTAATGAAAAACTGTTTTTT.